These 12 T cell receptor beta chains came from one sample sequenced in a study of Graves' ophthalmopathy and Graves' hyperthyroidism. CDR3 regions of TCR beta were amplified from RNA transcripts. Second-round multiplex PCR followed a first-round RT-PCR using HTBI primers. MiXCR, run by TCRdb on the multiplex PCR reads, gives a single entry per CDR3 protein. Found here are about 740,000 distinct CDR3 sequences, 40% of them singletons; the top ten hold 40% to 55%. The specimen was peripheral blood. These receptors came from an adult man with Graves' ophthalmopathy.

This clonotype was picked up one time. The rearrangement joins TRBV29-1 to TRBJ1-1; 9 nucleotides line up with TRBD1. Germline CDR1 is SQVTM and CDR2 is ANQGSEA. The CDR3 has 11 residues. CDR3 protein: CRGTGHYQAFF. DNA of the CDR3: TGCAGGGGGACAGGGCACTACCAAGCTTTCTTT. Drawing the rest from reference TRBV29-1 and TRBJ1-1, the complete variable domain is SAVISQKPSRDICQRGTSLTIQCQVDSQVTMMFWYRQQPGQSLTLIATANQGSEATYESGFVIDKFPISRPNLTFSTLTVSNMSPEDSSIYLCRGTGHYQAFFGQGTRLTVV.

This chain uses TRBV7-8 with TRBJ2-2, with D unresolved. V was pared by 1 base and J by 4 bases, with 7 bases between. The CDR3 spans 14 residues. Germline V lookup: CDR1 SGHVS, CDR2 FQNEAQ. DNA of the CDR3: TGTGCCAGCAGCTTAGACGCAGGCACCGGGGAGCTGTTTTTT. Translation gives CASSLDAGTGELFF.

This clonotype was counted between two and nine times. The V call is TRBV5-6, the J call TRBJ2-5; 8 bases match TRBD1. The CDR3 has 14 amino acids. CDR1 and CDR2 from the germline V gene are SGHDT and YYEEEE. V shed 4 bases and J 7 bases; nucleotides not matched to a gene: 9. The CDR3 nucleotides are TGTGCCAGCAGCCCGGGACAGGTTGTTGGGACCCAGTACTTC. Translation: CASSPGQVVGTQYF.

There are a few counts of this clonotype. CDR3 bases: TGCAGTGCGGAGTTTAGGGTTCGTAGCAATCAGCCCCAGCATTTT. As protein: CSAEFRVRSNQPQHF. The rearrangement joins TRBV20-1 to TRBJ1-5, with no clear D. V lost 6 bases to trimming and J lost 0 bases, with 15 bases between them. The CDR3 runs to 15 residues. Germline CDR1 is DFQATT and CDR2 is SNEGSKA (reference sequence).

This clonotype has only one observation. This chain joins TRBV4-1 and TRBJ2-7; D possibly corresponds to TRBD1 (5 bases). CDR3 length equals 17 residues. Germline V lookup: CDR1 MGHRA, CDR2 YSYEKL. Trimming took 2 bases from V and 0 from J, leaving 17 bases between them. The CDR3 sequence is CASSQPGAGPSSYEQYF. CDR3 bases: TGCGCCAGCAGCCAACCTGGGGCAGGGCCCAGCTCCTACGAGCAGTACTTC.

This chain links TRBV6-1 with TRBJ1-5, with D hard to call. From germline, CDR1 is MNHNS and CDR2 SASEGT. The V gene lost 5 bases and the J gene lost 0 bases, with 8 bases spanning the gap. The CDR3 has 14 residues. The CDR3 spells CASSRYYSNQPQHF. The CDR3 DNA sequence: TGTGCCAGCAGTCGATACTATAGCAATCAGCCCCAGCATTTT.

The table lists this clonotype with a count of one. The germline gene is not matched at one end of the junction; a read error may be the cause. CDR3 in amino acids: CASSHLLGAGGNQPQHF. CDR3 DNA sequence: TGCGCCAGCAGCCACCTTCTGGGGGCAGGCGGCAATCAGCCCCAGCATTTT. The genes are TRBV5-4 and TRBJ1-5, with a weak D call TRBD1 (6 bases). Germline V lookup: CDR1 SGHNT, CDR2 YYREEE (reference sequence). This CDR3 is 17 amino acids long.

The chain joins TRBV6-5 to TRBJ2-7; 8 bases fit TRBD1. Germline V CDR1 and CDR2: MNHEY, SVGAGI. The CDR3 is 15 residues long. Trimming removed 7 bases from V and 0 bases from J; junction bases left unmatched: 8. CDR3 sequence reads: CASTSGGTGSYEQYF. CDR3 sequence (DNA): TGTGCCAGCACCTCCGGTGGGACAGGCTCCTACGAGCAGTACTTC.

Details on this clonotype: It may be a read error: a sequence one base away is much more abundant. V is TRBV2 and J is TRBJ1-2, with TRBD1 matching 9 bases. V trimming: 8 bases; J trimming: 7 bases; junction bases outside the gene matches: 11. Germline loops: CDR1 SNHLY, CDR2 FYNNEI. This CDR3 contains 14 residues. The CDR3 loop is CASGPRDRVGGYTF. For the CDR3, the DNA is TGTGCCAGCGGCCCCCGGGACAGGGTGGGTGGCTACACCTTC.

This clonotype showed up just once. The chain links TRBV27 to TRBJ1-2; 12 bases map to TRBD1. V was clipped by 3 bases and J by 2 bases; unmatched bases: 1. Germline loops: CDR1 MNHEY, CDR2 SMNVEV (reference sequence). The CDR3 runs to 15 residues. CDR3 protein: CASSFGTGGNYGYTF. The CDR3 DNA reads TGTGCCAGCAGTTTCGGGACAGGGGGCAACTATGGCTACACCTTC.

The table lists this clonotype with many counts. V is TRBV10-3 and J is TRBJ1-1; D uncertain. V lost 2 bases and J 0 bases, leaving 7 bases between the germline ends. CDR1 and CDR2 from the germline V gene are ENHRY and SYGVKD. This CDR3 is 14 amino acids long. The CDR3: CAISEVVMNTEAFF. The CDR3 DNA follows: TGTGCCATCAGTGAGGTGGTAATGAACACTGAAGCTTTCTTT.

This clonotype has just a few counts. This chain joins TRBV5-1 and TRBJ2-5, with a weak D call TRBD1 (6 bases). Germline loops: CDR1 SGHRS, CDR2 YFSETQ. The CDR3 runs 14 residues. V lost 0 bases, J lost 3 bases, and 9 bases lay in between. CDR3 sequence: CASSLGTVKETQYF. The CDR3 bases are TGCGCCAGCAGCTTGGGGACAGTGAAAGAGACCCAGTACTTC.